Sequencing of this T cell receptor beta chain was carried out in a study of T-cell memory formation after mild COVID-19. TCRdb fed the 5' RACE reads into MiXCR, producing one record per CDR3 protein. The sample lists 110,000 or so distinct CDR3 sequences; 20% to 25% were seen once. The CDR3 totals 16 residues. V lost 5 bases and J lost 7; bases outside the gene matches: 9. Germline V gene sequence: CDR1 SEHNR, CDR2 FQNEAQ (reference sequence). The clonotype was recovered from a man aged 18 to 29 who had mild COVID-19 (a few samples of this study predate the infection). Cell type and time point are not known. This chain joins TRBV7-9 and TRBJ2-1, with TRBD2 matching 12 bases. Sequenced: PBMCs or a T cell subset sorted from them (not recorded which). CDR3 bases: TGTGCCAGCAGCGACCGACTAGCGGGGGTCGTGAATGAGCAGTTCTTC. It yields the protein CASSDRLAGVVNEQFF.